This T cell receptor (beta chain) was identified in a study of T cells in Graves' hyperthyroidism and ophthalmopathy. The germline CDR1 and CDR2 sequences are ENHRY and SYGVKD. The V and J ends lost 5 bases and 0 bases, in that order; junction bases with no gene match: 15. This CDR3 comprises 19 residues. Template material for amplifying TCR beta CDR3 regions consisted of RNA transcripts. The TCR CDR3 first-round RT-PCR relied on the HTBI primer set. Each CDR3 protein is one row after TCRdb ran MiXCR on the multiplex PCR reads. The repertoire holds about 640,000 distinct CDR3 sequences, around 21% seen once, with 30% to 40% in the top ten. The sample holds a few counts of this clonotype. For ophthalmopathy patients, the Clinical Activity Score was at least 3 and the NOSPECS grade at least 4; duration was under 3 months. PBMCs stemmed from more than 7.5 ml fresh peripheral blood.

Sequenced material: blood. The TCR comes from a young man with Graves' ophthalmopathy. The chain employs TRBV10-3 and TRBJ2-2, with 7 positions matching TRBD2. CDR3 sequence (DNA): TGTGCCATCAGTCAGATATATTTCACTAGCGAGTCGAACACCGGGGAGCTGTTTTTT. Protein product: CAISQIYFTSESNTGELFF.